This T cell receptor (beta chain) originates from a study of blood T cell repertoires in COVID-19. Across the study: T cells, B-cell-depleted T cells, or PBMCs supplied cDNA or gDNA.

Germline lookup yields CDR1 LNHDA and CDR2 SQIVND (reference sequence). The V and J ends lost 3 bases and 5 bases, in that order; junction bases with no gene match: 0. This CDR3 spans 13 amino acids. Sequencing used immunoSEQ multiplex PCR; TCRdb keeps in-frame clones, though not all of them. Of a few hundred thousand clones in the sample, 70% to 90% are singletons; the top ten hold 4% to 5.5%. The receptor's source is a woman in her 40s with acute COVID-19. Specimen: PBMCs or T cells enriched from blood (not recorded which). The gene calls are TRBV19 and TRBJ1-2; TRBD1 aligns across 10 bases. The CDR3 spells CASSMDRGYGYTF. For the CDR3, the DNA is TGTGCCAGTAGTATGGACAGGGGGTATGGCTACACCTTC.